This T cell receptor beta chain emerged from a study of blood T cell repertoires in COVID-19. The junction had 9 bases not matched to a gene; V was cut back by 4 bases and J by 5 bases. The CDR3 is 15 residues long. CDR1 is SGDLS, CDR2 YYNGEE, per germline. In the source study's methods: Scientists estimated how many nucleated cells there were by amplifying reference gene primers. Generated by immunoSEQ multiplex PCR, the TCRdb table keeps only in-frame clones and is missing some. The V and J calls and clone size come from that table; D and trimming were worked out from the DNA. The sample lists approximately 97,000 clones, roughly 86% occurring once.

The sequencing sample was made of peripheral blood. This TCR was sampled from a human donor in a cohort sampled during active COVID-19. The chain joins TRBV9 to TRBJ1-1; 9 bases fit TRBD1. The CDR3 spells CASSPQTGGWTEAFF. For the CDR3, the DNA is TGTGCCAGCAGCCCTCAGACAGGGGGATGGACTGAAGCTTTCTTT.